This TCR beta chain was captured in a study of blood T cells in healthy people across ages. Germline V gene data show CDR1 as SGHAT and CDR2 as FQDESV (reference sequence). The CDR3 length is 17 residues. J gave up 7 bases and V 5 bases, and 16 bases lay outside the gene matches. Comment on this clonotype: The antigen is unknown.

Primers used in a second PCR of about 6 to 12 cycles were a sample-barcoded 5' primer and a J-beta primer mix. MiXCR was run by TCRdb on the 5' RACE reads, yielding one entry per CDR3 protein. The sample records 700,000 to 900,000 distinct CDR3 sequences, around half being singletons. Study-wide points: A greater number of naive CD4+ cells and higher diversity distinguished long-lived donors from aged donors. The study regarded diversity estimates from one million T cells as underestimates.

This sequence was found in an elderly man in good health. The source material was blood. This chain links TRBV11-1 with TRBJ2-7; 11 bases align to TRBD2. CDR3 sequence reads: CASSAPLLAGVYNEQYF. CDR3 bases: TGTGCCAGCAGCGCCCCTCTACTAGCGGGAGTCTACAATGAGCAGTACTTC.